Listed here are 22 T cell receptor beta chains from one sample, sequenced in a study of cytomegalovirus exposure and HLA in healthy donors. Profiling relied on immunoSEQ multiplex PCR, and the TCRdb table lists in-frame clones only, not all of them. The sample records 150,000 to 200,000 clones, approximately 86% being singletons. The specimen was PBMCs. Receptors originate from a woman aged 18-30 years in good health and CMV-seronegative.

The rearrangement joins TRBV19 to TRBJ1-5, with D hard to call. This CDR3 has 15 residues. Trimming shortened V by 10 bases and J by 0 bases, and 16 bases separated the two germline ends. Looked up from germline, CDR1 is LNHDA and CDR2 is SQIVND (reference sequence). CDR3 nucleotides: TGTGCCATTAAAACCCGGGTCCATAGCAATCAGCCCCAGCATTTT. This translates into CAIKTRVHSNQPQHF.

V and J are TRBV11-2 and TRBJ1-5, with D possibly matching TRBD1 (5 bases). CDR3 length: 15 residues. The ends were cut back, 3 bases at V and 3 bases at J, with 12 bases in the middle. Per the germline V gene, CDR1 is SGHAT and CDR2 is FQNNGV. The CDR3 is CASSFEAGANQPQHF. In DNA, the CDR3 is TGTGCCAGCAGCTTCGAGGCTGGGGCCAATCAGCCCCAGCATTTT.

The chain employs TRBV6-1 and TRBJ1-5, with a tentative D call TRBD1 (6 bases). Per the germline V gene, CDR1 is MNHNS and CDR2 is SASEGT. This CDR3 contains 14 residues. Trimming removed 7 bases at V and 8 bases at J, with 18 bases between. The CDR3 coding sequence is TGTGCCAGCAATGTGGACAGCCCCAGGGAGCCCCAGCATTTT. Translating it yields CASNVDSPREPQHF.

Turning to this clone: The junction departs from germline at one end; a sequencing error may be responsible. V and J are TRBV29-1 and TRBJ1-1; D is possibly TRBD1 (5 bases). This CDR3 spans 9 amino acids. Germline values: CDR1 SQVTM, CDR2 ANQGSEA. The CDR3 coding sequence is TGCAGCGTTGGGGGGGTGGTCCTTTTT. Encoded protein: CSVGGVVLF. Drawing the rest from reference TRBV29-1 and TRBJ1-1, the complete variable domain is SAVISQKPSRDICQRGTSLTIQCQVDSQVTMMFWYRQQPGQSLTLIATANQGSEATYESGFVIDKFPISRPNLTFSTLTVSNMSPEDSSIYLCSVGGVVLFGQGTRLTVV.

The genes are TRBV7-2 and TRBJ1-2, with 10 bases lining up with TRBD1. This CDR3 contains 15 residues. The V and J ends lost 4 bases and 2 bases, in that order; junction bases with no gene match: 4. Germline CDR1 reads SGHTA; CDR2 reads FQGNSA. The CDR3 here is CASSSTGGVNYGYTF. CDR3 in DNA: TGTGCCAGCAGCTCGACAGGGGGCGTGAACTATGGCTACACCTTC.

Only a few counts were recorded for this clone. This rearrangement joins TRBV5-6 to TRBJ1-5, with D possibly TRBD1 on 5 matching bases. V was cut by 4 bases and J by 2 bases, with 13 bases left in between. Germline V gene data show CDR1 as SGHDT and CDR2 as YYEEEE. This CDR3 comprises 15 residues. CDR3 region: CASSLHQQGNQPQHF. The CDR3 region has the DNA TGTGCCAGCAGCCTCCACCAACAGGGCAATCAGCCCCAGCATTTT.

The CDR3 region has the DNA TGCGCCAGCAGCTTAAGGAGCTCTAGCACAGATACGCAGTATTTT. Translating gives CASSLRSSSTDTQYF. The chain joins TRBV5-1 to TRBJ2-3; no clear D gene. There are 15 residues in the CDR3. CDR1 and CDR2 (germline): SGHRS, YFSETQ. V gave up 2 bases and J gave up 0 bases, with 10 bases separating them.

The chain combines TRBV5-1 with TRBJ1-5; TRBD1 matches 7 bases. From germline, CDR1 is SGHRS and CDR2 YFSETQ. The CDR3 totals 15 residues. The J segment lost 7 bases and the V segment lost 4 bases, leaving 11 bases of the junction unmatched. CDR3 sequence reads: CASSQGEDRWQPQHF. The CDR3, as DNA: TGCGCCAGCAGCCAAGGAGAGGACAGGTGGCAGCCCCAGCATTTT.

In this sample, this clone turned up once. V is TRBV7-9 and J is TRBJ1-4; D uncertain. Germline V gene sequence: CDR1 SEHNR, CDR2 FQNEAQ (reference sequence). The CDR3 covers 13 residues. V was cut by 4 bases and J by 3 bases, with 6 bases left in between. The CDR3 here is CASSSGSNEKLFF. For the CDR3, the DNA is TGTGCCAGCAGCTCGGGGTCTAATGAAAAACTGTTTTTT.

The CDR3 bases are TGTGCCAGCTCACCGCCTCAGACTCCGCGCAACGAGCAGTACTTC. Amino acids: CASSPPQTPRNEQYF. V usage is TRBV18 and J usage is TRBJ2-7; D gene unclear. This CDR3 has 15 residues. CDR1 is KGHSH, CDR2 LQKENI, per germline. V lost 3 bases and J 5 bases, leaving 17 bases between the germline ends.

The rearrangement uses TRBV5-1 and TRBJ2-1, with D hard to call. V was shortened by 4 bases and J by 3 bases, with 11 bases between the two germline ends. The CDR3 loop spans 14 amino acids. The germline gives CDR1 SGHRS, CDR2 YFSETQ. The CDR3 is CASSLPPNYNEQFF. The CDR3 DNA reads as TGCGCCAGCAGCCTACCGCCCAACTACAATGAGCAGTTCTTC. Supplemented by reference TRBV5-1 and TRBJ2-1, the full variable domain reads KAGVTQTPRYLIKTRGQQVTLSCSPISGHRSVSWYQQTPGQGLQFLFEYFSETQRNKGNFPGRFSGRQFSNSRSEMNVSTLELGDSALYLCASSLPPNYNEQFFGPGTRLTVL.

V is TRBV5-4 and J is TRBJ2-3, with 12 bases matching TRBD2. The CDR3 has 18 amino acids. Germline CDR1 SGHNT, CDR2 YYREEE (reference sequence). Germline trimming cut 4 bases from V and 0 bases from J; bases unmatched to any gene: 9. The CDR3 is CASSGALGTSGSTDTQYF. The CDR3 DNA reads TGTGCCAGCAGCGGTGCGCTCGGGACTAGCGGGAGCACAGATACGCAGTATTTT.

V gene TRBV14 combines with J gene TRBJ1-1; D is unclear. The V gene lost 4 bases and the J gene lost 6 bases, with 18 bases spanning the gap. Germline lookup yields CDR1 SGHDN and CDR2 FVKESK. This CDR3 is 15 amino acids long. In DNA, the CDR3 is TGTGCCAGCAGCCCAGAGCTCGGAGGCCTAGCTGAAGCTTTCTTT. Encoded protein: CASSPELGGLAEAFF.

This clone was picked up a small number of times. V and J are TRBV5-8 and TRBJ1-6; D not certain. The CDR3 runs 13 residues. V gave up 0 bases and J gave up 9 bases, with 7 bases separating them. The V gene's germline CDR1 is SGHTS and CDR2 YDEGEE. CDR3 region: CASSLGGISPLHF. The CDR3 DNA is TGTGCCAGCAGCTTGGGAGGGATTTCACCCCTCCACTTT.

The chain carries TRBV10-3 and TRBJ2-3, with a tentative D call TRBD1 (5 bases). The V and J ends lost 6 bases and 4 bases respectively, with 14 bases between them. CDR3 size: 14 residues. Looked up from germline, CDR1 is ENHRY and CDR2 is SYGVKD. CDR3 DNA: TGTGCCATCAGCCCGGACACGCTGGCAGATACGCAGTATTTT. Translated: CAISPDTLADTQYF.

This sequence joins TRBV2 and TRBJ2-7; 7 bases line up with TRBD1. From germline, CDR1 is SNHLY and CDR2 FYNNEI. J was trimmed by 2 bases and V by 2 bases; bases with no gene match: 21. This CDR3 contains 20 residues. The CDR3 is CASSELKRDREGFHPYEQYF. CDR3 sequence (DNA): TGTGCCAGCAGTGAATTGAAGAGGGACAGAGAGGGGTTCCATCCCTACGAGCAGTACTTC.

V usage is TRBV18 and J usage is TRBJ1-2; 9 bases agree with TRBD1. Germline assignment: CDR1 KGHSH and CDR2 LQKENI. Trimming at V came to 6 bases and at J to 3 bases, leaving 11 bases not matched to a gene. This CDR3 is 16 amino acids long. The CDR3 nucleotides read TGTGCCAGCTCTCGACTCCGGGACAGGGTCGACTATGGCTACACCTTC. Its protein is CASSRLRDRVDYGYTF.

This sequence joins TRBV11-2 and TRBJ2-7, with D perhaps TRBD1 (5 bases). This CDR3 spans 13 amino acids. V was trimmed by 2 bases and J by 2 bases, leaving 7 bases between them. CDR1 and CDR2 (germline): SGHAT, FQNNGV. The CDR3 DNA follows: TGTGCCAGCAGCTTATTGACAGCCTACGAGCAGTACTTC. The encoded protein is CASSLLTAYEQYF.

This clone was picked up one time. The V gene is TRBV11-1, the J gene TRBJ1-1; D possibly corresponds to TRBD1 (6 bases). This CDR3 is 14 amino acids long. Trimming removed 1 base at V and 2 bases at J, with 8 bases between. The V gene's germline CDR1 is SGHAT and CDR2 FQDESV (reference sequence). In nucleotides, the CDR3 is TGTGCCAGCAGCTTAGGACAGGTTAACACTGAAGCTTTCTTT. Its translation is CASSLGQVNTEAFF.

The CDR3 sequence is CASSIGMSRGTEAFF. The CDR3 nucleotides are TGTGCCAGTAGTATAGGGATGTCTAGGGGTACTGAAGCTTTCTTT. This rearrangement joins TRBV19 to TRBJ1-1; D is perhaps TRBD1 (5 bases). V was clipped by 1 base and J by 5 bases, with 14 bases between them. The germline V gene encodes CDR1 LNHDA and CDR2 SQIVND (reference sequence). The CDR3 consists of 15 residues.

V is TRBV4-3 and J is TRBJ2-5, with 10 bases identical to TRBD2. This CDR3 comprises 17 residues. J lost 3 bases, V lost 0 bases, and 7 bases had no gene match. In germline, CDR1 is LGHNA, CDR2 YSLEER. The CDR3 protein is CASSQDVVAGGKETQYF. CDR3 sequence (DNA): TGCGCCAGCAGCCAAGATGTAGTAGCGGGAGGAAAAGAGACCCAGTACTTC.

The table lists this clone with a few counts. Different DNA sequences within this sample yield the same CDR3. CDR3 amino acids: CSVGQGRETQYF. CDR3 coding DNA: TGCAGCGTTGGCCAGGGGCGGGAGACCCAGTACTTC. The rearrangement uses TRBV29-1 and TRBJ2-5; possibly TRBD1 for D (6 bases). CDR3 size: 12 residues. The germline CDR1 and CDR2 sequences are SQVTM and ANQGSEA. Deletions cut 4 bases from V and 5 bases from J, with 11 bases between.